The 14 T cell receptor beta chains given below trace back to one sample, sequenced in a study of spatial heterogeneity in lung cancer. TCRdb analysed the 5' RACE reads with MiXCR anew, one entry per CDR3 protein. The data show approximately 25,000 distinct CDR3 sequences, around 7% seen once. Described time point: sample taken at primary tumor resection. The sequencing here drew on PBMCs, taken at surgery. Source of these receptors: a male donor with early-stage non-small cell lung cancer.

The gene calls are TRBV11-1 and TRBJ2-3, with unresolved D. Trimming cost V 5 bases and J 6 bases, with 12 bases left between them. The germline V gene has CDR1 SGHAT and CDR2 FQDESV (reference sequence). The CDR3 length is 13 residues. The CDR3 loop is CASSTQFADTQYF. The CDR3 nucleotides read TGTGCCAGCAGCACACAGTTCGCGGATACGCAGTATTTT.

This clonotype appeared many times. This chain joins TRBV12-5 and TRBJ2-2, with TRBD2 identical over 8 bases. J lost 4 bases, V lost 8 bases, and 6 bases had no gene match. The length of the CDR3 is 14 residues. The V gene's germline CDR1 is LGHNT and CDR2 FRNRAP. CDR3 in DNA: TGTGCTAGTCGGGAGGGACCGAGCACCGGGGAGCTGTTTTTT. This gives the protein CASREGPSTGELFF.

For the CDR3, the DNA is TGTGCCAGCAGCTCCGATCATGACGGAAAGGTGGATACGCAGTATTTT. Protein product: CASSSDHDGKVDTQYF. The chain is built from TRBV7-9 and TRBJ2-3, with D hard to call. Germline loops: CDR1 SEHNR, CDR2 FQNEAQ (reference sequence). This CDR3 comprises 16 residues. The ends were cut back, 4 bases at V and 6 bases at J, with 20 bases in the middle.

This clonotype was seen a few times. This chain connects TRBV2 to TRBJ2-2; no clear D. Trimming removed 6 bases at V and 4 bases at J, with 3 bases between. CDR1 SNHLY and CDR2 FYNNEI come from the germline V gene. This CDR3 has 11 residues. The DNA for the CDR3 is TGTGCCAGCAGAATCACCGGGGAGCTGTTTTTT. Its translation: CASRITGELFF. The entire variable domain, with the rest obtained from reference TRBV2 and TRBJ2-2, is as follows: EPEVTQTPSHQVTQMGQEVILRCVPISNHLYFYWYRQILGQKVEFLVSFYNNEISEKSEIFDDQFSVERPDGSNFTLKIRSTKLEDSAMYFCASRITGELFFGEGSRLTVL.

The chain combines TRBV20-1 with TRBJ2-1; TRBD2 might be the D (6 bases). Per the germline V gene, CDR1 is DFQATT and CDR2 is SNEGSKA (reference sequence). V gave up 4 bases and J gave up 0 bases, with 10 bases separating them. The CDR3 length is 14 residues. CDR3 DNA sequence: TGCAGTGCTATGGAGGGAAGCTCCTACAATGAGCAGTTCTTC. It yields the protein CSAMEGSSYNEQFF.

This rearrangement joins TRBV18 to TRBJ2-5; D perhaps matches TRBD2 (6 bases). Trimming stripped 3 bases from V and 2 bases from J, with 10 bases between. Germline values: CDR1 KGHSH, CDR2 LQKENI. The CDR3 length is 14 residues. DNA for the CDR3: TGTGCCAGCTCACCCGGGACTGTACAAGAGACCCAGTACTTC. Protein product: CASSPGTVQETQYF.

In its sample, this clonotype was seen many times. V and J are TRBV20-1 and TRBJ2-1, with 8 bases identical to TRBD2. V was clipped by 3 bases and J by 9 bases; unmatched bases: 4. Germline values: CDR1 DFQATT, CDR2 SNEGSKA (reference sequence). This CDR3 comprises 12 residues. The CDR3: CSASKRECEQFF. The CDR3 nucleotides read TGCAGTGCTAGTAAGCGGGAGTGTGAGCAGTTCTTC.

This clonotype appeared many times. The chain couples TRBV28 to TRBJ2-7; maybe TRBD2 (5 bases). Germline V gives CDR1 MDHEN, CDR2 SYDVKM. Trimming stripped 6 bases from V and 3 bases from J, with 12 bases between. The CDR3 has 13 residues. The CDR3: CASSPGGLYEQYF. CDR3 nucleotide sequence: TGTGCCAGCAGCCCAGGCGGGCTCTACGAGCAGTACTTC.

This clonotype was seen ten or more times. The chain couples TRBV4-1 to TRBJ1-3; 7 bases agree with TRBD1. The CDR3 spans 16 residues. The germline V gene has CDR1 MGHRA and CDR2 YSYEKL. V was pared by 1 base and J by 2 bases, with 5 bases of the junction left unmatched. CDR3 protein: CASSQAPGQTGNTIYF. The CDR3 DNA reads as TGCGCCAGCAGCCAAGCCCCGGGACAGACTGGAAACACCATATATTTT.

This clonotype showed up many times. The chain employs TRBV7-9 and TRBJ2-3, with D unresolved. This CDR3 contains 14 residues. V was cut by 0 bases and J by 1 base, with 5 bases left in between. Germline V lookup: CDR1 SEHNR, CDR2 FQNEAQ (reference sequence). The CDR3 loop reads CASSLADRTDTQYF. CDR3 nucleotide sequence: TGTGCCAGCAGCTTAGCCGACCGCACAGATACGCAGTATTTT.

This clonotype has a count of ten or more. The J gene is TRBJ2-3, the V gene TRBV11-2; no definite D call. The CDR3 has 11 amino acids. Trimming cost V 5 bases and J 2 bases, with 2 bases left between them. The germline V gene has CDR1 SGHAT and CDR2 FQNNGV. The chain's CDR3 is CASSITDTQYF. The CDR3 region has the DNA TGTGCCAGCAGCATCACAGATACGCAGTATTTT.

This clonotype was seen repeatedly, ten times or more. The CDR3 protein is CASNSQRGQYNEQFF. CDR3 bases: TGTGCCAGCAATTCCCAACGGGGACAGTACAATGAGCAGTTCTTC. The V gene is TRBV5-6, the J gene TRBJ2-1, with TRBD1 matching over 7 bases. Germline loops: CDR1 SGHDT, CDR2 YYEEEE. This CDR3 contains 15 residues. Trimming cost V 6 bases and J 4 bases; bases outside gene matches: 10.

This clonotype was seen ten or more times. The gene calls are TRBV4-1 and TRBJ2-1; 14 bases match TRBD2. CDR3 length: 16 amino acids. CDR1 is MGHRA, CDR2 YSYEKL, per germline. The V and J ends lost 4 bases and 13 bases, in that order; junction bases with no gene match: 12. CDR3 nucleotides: TGCGCCAGCAGCCTACTCCTCGGGACTAGCGGGGGCCGCCAGTTCTTC. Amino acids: CASSLLLGTSGGRQFF.

The CDR3 DNA reads TGTGCCATAACAGGGGGGTACATTCAGTACTTC. It yields the protein CAITGGYIQYF. This chain connects TRBV6-1 to TRBJ2-4, with 8 positions matching TRBD1. With V trimmed by 10 bases and J by 8 bases, 4 bases remained unmatched. Germline-derived CDR1 and CDR2 are MNHNS and SASEGT. The CDR3 covers 11 residues.